A single sample gave rise to the 15 T cell receptor beta chains below, sequenced in a study of control samples from healthy donors and cancer patients. TCRdb's table, derived via immunoSEQ multiplex PCR, lists solely in-frame clones and lacks some. The repertoire consists of fewer than 85,000 clones, with roughly 89% occurring once and the leading ten covering more than 15%. Sequenced input: blood. Receptors were obtained from a man aged 25-45 years in good health.

V usage is TRBV6-5 and J usage is TRBJ2-1; D not certain. This CDR3 is 11 amino acids long. Germline CDR1 MNHEY, CDR2 SVGAGI. V was cut by 7 bases and J by 0 bases, with 1 base left in between. The DNA for the CDR3 is TGTGCCAGCACCTCCTACAATGAGCAGTTCTTC. Protein: CASTSYNEQFF.

The chain links TRBV28 to TRBJ2-3; 11 bases line up with TRBD1. Trimming took 4 bases from V and 5 from J; bases not matched to a gene: 8. CDR1 is MDHEN and CDR2 is SYDVKM in the germline V gene. This CDR3 comprises 16 residues. CDR3 DNA: TGTGCCAGCAGTTATACCTTGGGACAGGGGGTAGATACGCAGTATTTT. Encoded protein: CASSYTLGQGVDTQYF. The full variable domain, rest sourced from reference TRBV28 and TRBJ2-3, is DVKVTQSSRYLVKRTGEKVFLECVQDMDHENMFWYRQDPGLGLRLIYFSYDVKMKEKGDIPEGYSVSREKKERFSLILESASTNQTSMYLCASSYTLGQGVDTQYFGPGTRLTVL.

This clone has a single count. The chain uses TRBV3-1 (or the pseudogene TRBV3-2) and TRBJ1-6; D might be TRBD1 (6 bases). V lost 4 bases to trimming and J lost 9 bases, with 13 bases between them. In germline, CDR1 is LGHDT, CDR2 YNNKEL (reference sequence). The CDR3 spans 14 residues. CDR3 in DNA: TGTGCCAGCAGCCCCACAGGGAATAGTTCACCCCTCCACTTT. Protein sequence: CASSPTGNSSPLHF.

This clone was seen once. This chain links TRBV5-6 with TRBJ1-5, with D possibly TRBD1 on 6 matching bases. The CDR3 is 15 amino acids. Trimming took off 4 bases at V and 0 bases at J, with 11 bases between the two ends. Germline values: CDR1 SGHDT, CDR2 YYEEEE. The CDR3 sequence is CASSRNRASNQPQHF. The CDR3, as DNA: TGTGCCAGCAGCCGGAACAGGGCTAGCAATCAGCCCCAGCATTTT. The full variable domain, rest sourced from reference TRBV5-6 and TRBJ1-5, is DAGVTQSPTHLIKTRGQQVTLRCSPKSGHDTVSWYQQALGQGPQFIFQYYEEEERQRGNFPDRFSGHQFPNYSSELNVNALLLGDSALYLCASSRNRASNQPQHFGDGTRLSIL.

This clone showed up just once. The chain joins TRBV7-9 to TRBJ2-1; D could derive from TRBD1 or TRBD2 (6 bases each). In germline, CDR1 is SEHNR, CDR2 FQNEAQ (reference sequence). V lost 3 bases and J 0 bases, leaving 12 bases between the germline ends. The CDR3 is made up of 16 amino acids. CDR3 region: CASSFYGGHSYNEQFF. The CDR3 DNA reads TGTGCCAGCAGCTTCTATGGGGGGCACTCCTACAATGAGCAGTTCTTC. Supplemented by reference TRBV7-9 and TRBJ2-1, the full variable domain reads DTGVSQNPRHKITKRGQNVTFRCDPISEHNRLYWYRQTLGQGPEFLTYFQNEAQLEKSRLLSDRFSAERPKGSFSTLEIQRTEQGDSAMYLCASSFYGGHSYNEQFFGPGTRLTVL.

This clone showed up just once. V is TRBV6-5 and J is TRBJ2-3; D gene uncertain. CDR1 is MNHEY and CDR2 is SVGAGI in the germline V gene. The V end lost 4 bases, the J end lost 6 bases, and 11 bases lay between the germline ends. This CDR3 is built from 13 residues. The CDR3 region has the DNA TGTGCCAGCAGTTTCGGTCTAGGGGATACGCAGTATTTT. Its translation: CASSFGLGDTQYF.

V is TRBV11-2 and J is TRBJ2-3; 7 bases match TRBD2. Germline CDR1 SGHAT, CDR2 FQNNGV. The CDR3 is 17 amino acids. With V trimmed by 1 base and J by 2 bases, 9 bases remained unmatched. The CDR3 DNA reads TGTGCCAGCAGCTTAGGTCACGTCGGGAGGATCACAGATACGCAGTATTTT. This translates into CASSLGHVGRITDTQYF. The full variable domain, rest sourced from reference TRBV11-2 and TRBJ2-3, is EAGVAQSPRYKIIEKRQSVAFWCNPISGHATLYWYQQILGQGPKLLIQFQNNGVVDDSQLPKDRFSAERLKGVDSTLKIQPAKLEDSAVYLCASSLGHVGRITDTQYFGPGTRLTVL.

This chain joins TRBV11-3 and TRBJ2-1, with a weak D call TRBD1 (7 bases). The germline CDR1 and CDR2 sequences are SGHNT and YENEEA. This CDR3 is 15 amino acids long. V was trimmed by 5 bases and J by 4 bases, leaving 15 bases between them. Written as DNA, the CDR3 is TGTGCCAGCAGCAAGCAGGGGGGCAGTTACAATGAGCAGTTCTTC. Protein sequence: CASSKQGGSYNEQFF.

The V gene is TRBV25-1, the J gene TRBJ2-1; D not resolved. Trimming removed 3 bases from V and 0 bases from J, with 12 bases in between. The CDR3 runs to 16 residues. Germline V lookup: CDR1 MGHDK, CDR2 SYGVNS. The CDR3 sequence: CASSEYSVSSYNEQFF. The DNA for the CDR3 is TGTGCCAGCAGTGAGTACTCGGTCAGCTCCTACAATGAGCAGTTCTTC.

The chain has TRBV19 and TRBJ2-3, with 11 nucleotides matching TRBD1. Germline CDR1 is LNHDA and CDR2 is SQIVND (reference sequence). The V and J ends lost 5 bases and 5 bases, in that order; junction bases with no gene match: 6. The CDR3 has 15 residues. The CDR3 nucleotides are TGTGCCAGTAGTGTAGGACAGGGGGCAGGAGATACGCAGTATTTT. Protein sequence: CASSVGQGAGDTQYF.

The chain is built from TRBV28 and TRBJ1-1; the D gene is possibly TRBD1 (5 bases). CDR1 and CDR2 (germline): MDHEN, SYDVKM. The CDR3 has 13 residues. V shed 3 bases and J shed 7 bases, with 12 bases lying between them. CDR3 protein: CASSFGAWGEAFF. CDR3 in DNA: TGTGCCAGCAGTTTCGGGGCCTGGGGTGAAGCTTTCTTT.

The chain combines TRBV19 with TRBJ1-4; possible D gene TRBD1, 6 bases. The CDR3 is made up of 14 amino acids. CDR1 is LNHDA, CDR2 SQIVND, per germline (reference sequence). The V and J ends lost 4 bases and 4 bases respectively, with 10 bases between them. In DNA, the CDR3 is TGTGCCAGTAGTAGGCGACAGGATAATGAAAAACTGTTTTTT. Protein product: CASSRRQDNEKLFF.

This chain joins TRBV2 and TRBJ2-7; no firm D call. The V end lost 8 bases, the J end lost 3 bases, and 11 bases lay between the germline ends. The CDR3 consists of 12 residues. Per germline, CDR1 SNHLY and CDR2 FYNNEI. CDR3 protein: CASSMRIYEQYF. CDR3 DNA sequence: TGTGCCAGCTCTATGAGAATCTACGAGCAGTACTTC.

V usage is TRBV18 and J usage is TRBJ2-7; 11 nucleotides agree with TRBD2. This CDR3 has 15 residues. CDR1 and CDR2 (germline): KGHSH, LQKENI. The V and J ends lost 6 bases and 3 bases, in that order; junction bases with no gene match: 7. The CDR3 loop is CASSRTSGRFYEQYF. The CDR3 DNA sequence: TGTGCCAGCTCTCGTACTAGCGGGAGATTCTACGAGCAGTACTTC.

Regarding this clone: At the DNA level, this CDR3 is encoded by other sequences in the same sample as well. The V gene is TRBV2, the J gene TRBJ1-1; D is unresolved. Germline V gene sequence: CDR1 SNHLY, CDR2 FYNNEI. The CDR3 consists of 13 residues. Between the trimmed V and J ends, which lost 1 base and 2 bases, there was a span of 5 bases. CDR3 nucleotides: TGTGCCAGCAGTGAAGGGCTCAACACTGAAGCTTTCTTT. This sequence encodes CASSEGLNTEAFF.